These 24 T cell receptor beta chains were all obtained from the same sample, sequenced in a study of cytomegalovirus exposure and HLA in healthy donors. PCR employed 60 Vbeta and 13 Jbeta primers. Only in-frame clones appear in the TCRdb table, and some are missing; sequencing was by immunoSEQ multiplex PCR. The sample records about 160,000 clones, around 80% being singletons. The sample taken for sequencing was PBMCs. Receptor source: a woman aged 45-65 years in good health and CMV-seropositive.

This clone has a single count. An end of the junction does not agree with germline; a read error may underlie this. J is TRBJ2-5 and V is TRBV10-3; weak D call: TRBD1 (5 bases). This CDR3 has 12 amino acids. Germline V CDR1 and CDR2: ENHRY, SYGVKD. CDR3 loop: CAISATDSDLDF. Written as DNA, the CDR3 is TGTGCCATCAGTGCGACCGACAGCGACTTAGACTTC.

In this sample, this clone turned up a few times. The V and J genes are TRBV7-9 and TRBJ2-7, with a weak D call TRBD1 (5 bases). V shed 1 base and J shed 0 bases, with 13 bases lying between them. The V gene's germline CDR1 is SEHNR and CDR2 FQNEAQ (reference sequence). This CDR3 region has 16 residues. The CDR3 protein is CASSLGRQGLSYEQYF. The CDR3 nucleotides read TGTGCCAGCAGCTTAGGCCGCCAGGGCCTCTCCTACGAGCAGTACTTC. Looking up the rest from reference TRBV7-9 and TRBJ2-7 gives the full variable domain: DTGVSQNPRHKITKRGQNVTFRCDPISEHNRLYWYRQTLGQGPEFLTYFQNEAQLEKSRLLSDRFSAERPKGSFSTLEIQRTEQGDSAMYLCASSLGRQGLSYEQYFGPGTRLTVT.

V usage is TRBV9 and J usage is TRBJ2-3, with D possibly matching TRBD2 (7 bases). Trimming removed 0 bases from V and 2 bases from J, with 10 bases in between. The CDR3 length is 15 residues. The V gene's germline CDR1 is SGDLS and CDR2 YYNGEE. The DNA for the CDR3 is TGTGCCAGCAGCGTAGTCGGGGGGCCCACAGATACGCAGTATTTT. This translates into CASSVVGGPTDTQYF.

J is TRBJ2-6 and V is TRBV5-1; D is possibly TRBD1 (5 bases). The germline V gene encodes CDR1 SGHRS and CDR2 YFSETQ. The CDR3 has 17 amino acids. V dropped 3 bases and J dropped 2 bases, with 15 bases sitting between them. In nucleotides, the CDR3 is TGCGCCAGCAGCTCTACTATCACAGGCACTGGGGCCAACGTCCTGACTTTC. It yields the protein CASSSTITGTGANVLTF.

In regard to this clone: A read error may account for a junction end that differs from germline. The CDR3 nucleotides read TGTGCCAGCTCACCGGGACAGGCCAACCTCGGGTACTTC. It is translated as CASSPGQANLGYF. The V gene is TRBV18, the J gene TRBJ1-2, with 8 positions matching TRBD1. The CDR3 is 13 amino acids. The V gene's germline CDR1 is KGHSH and CDR2 LQKENI.

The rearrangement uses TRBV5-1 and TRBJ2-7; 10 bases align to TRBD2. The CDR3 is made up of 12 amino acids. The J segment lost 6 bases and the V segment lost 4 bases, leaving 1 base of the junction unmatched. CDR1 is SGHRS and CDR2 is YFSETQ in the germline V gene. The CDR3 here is CASSLAGAEQYF. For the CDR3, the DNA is TGCGCCAGCAGCCTAGCGGGAGCCGAGCAGTACTTC.

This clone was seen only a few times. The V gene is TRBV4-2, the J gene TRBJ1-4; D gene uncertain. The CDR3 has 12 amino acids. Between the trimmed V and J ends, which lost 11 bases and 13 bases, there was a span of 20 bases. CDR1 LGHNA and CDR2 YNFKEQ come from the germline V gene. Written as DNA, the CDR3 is TGTGCCTCTCATGGTCGGGGTCCGGGACTGTTTTTT. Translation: CASHGRGPGLFF.

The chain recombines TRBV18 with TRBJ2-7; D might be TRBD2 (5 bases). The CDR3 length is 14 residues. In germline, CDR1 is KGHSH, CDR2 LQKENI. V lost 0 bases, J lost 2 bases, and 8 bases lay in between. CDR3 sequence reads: CASSPPGLPYEQYF. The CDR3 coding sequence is TGTGCCAGCTCACCACCCGGACTCCCCTACGAGCAGTACTTC.

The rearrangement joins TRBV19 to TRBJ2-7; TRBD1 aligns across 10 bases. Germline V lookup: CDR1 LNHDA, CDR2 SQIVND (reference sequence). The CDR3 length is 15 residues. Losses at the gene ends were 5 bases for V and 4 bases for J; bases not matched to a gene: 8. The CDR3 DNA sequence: TGTGCCAGTAGTTACCCGGGACAGGGGAGGTACGAGCAGTACTTC. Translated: CASSYPGQGRYEQYF.

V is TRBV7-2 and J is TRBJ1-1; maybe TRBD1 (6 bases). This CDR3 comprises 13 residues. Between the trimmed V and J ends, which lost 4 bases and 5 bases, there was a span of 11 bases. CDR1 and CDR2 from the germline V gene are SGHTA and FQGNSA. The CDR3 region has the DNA TGTGCCAGCAGCTCAGGGGAGAGGACTGAAGCTTTCTTT. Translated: CASSSGERTEAFF.

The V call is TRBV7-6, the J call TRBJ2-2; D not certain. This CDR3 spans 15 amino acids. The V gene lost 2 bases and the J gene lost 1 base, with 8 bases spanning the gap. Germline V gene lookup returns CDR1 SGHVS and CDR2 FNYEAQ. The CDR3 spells CASSLFPGNTGELFF. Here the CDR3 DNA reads TGTGCCAGCAGCTTATTTCCGGGGAACACCGGGGAGCTGTTTTTT.

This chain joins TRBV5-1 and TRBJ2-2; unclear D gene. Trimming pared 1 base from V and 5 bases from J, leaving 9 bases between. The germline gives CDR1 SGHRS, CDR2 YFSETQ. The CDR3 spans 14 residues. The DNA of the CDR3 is TGCGCCAGCAGCTTGTTTTCCAGGACCGGGGAGCTGTTTTTT. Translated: CASSLFSRTGELFF.

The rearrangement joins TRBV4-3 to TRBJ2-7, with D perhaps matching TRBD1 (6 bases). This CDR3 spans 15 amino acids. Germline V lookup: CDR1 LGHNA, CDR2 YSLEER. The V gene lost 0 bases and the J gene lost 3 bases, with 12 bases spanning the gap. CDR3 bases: TGCGCCAGCAGCCAAGATAGGGACACCTACTACGAGCAGTACTTC. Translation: CASSQDRDTYYEQYF.

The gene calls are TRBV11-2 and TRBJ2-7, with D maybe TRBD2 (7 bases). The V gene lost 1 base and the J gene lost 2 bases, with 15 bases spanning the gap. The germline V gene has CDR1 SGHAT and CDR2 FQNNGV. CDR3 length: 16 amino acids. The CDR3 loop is CASSLALGGLPYEQYF. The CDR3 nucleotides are TGTGCCAGCAGCTTAGCCCTAGGGGGACTACCCTACGAGCAGTACTTC.

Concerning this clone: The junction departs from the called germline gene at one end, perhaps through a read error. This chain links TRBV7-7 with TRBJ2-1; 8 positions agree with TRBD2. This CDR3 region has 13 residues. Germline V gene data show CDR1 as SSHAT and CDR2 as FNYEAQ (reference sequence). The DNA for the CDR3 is TGTGCTAGCAGCTCTAGCGGGTACAATGAGCAGTTCTTC. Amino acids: CASSSSGYNEQFF. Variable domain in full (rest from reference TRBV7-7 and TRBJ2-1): GAGVSQSPRYKVTKRGQDVTLRCDPISSHATLYWYQQALGQGPEFLTYFNYEAQPDKSGLPSDRFSAERPEGSISTLTIQRTEQRDSAMYRCASSSSGYNEQFFGPGTRLTVL.

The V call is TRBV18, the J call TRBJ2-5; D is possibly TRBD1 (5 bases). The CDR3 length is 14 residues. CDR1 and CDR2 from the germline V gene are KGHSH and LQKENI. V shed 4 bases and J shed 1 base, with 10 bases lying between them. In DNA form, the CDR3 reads TGTGCCAGCTCACGAGTGGACACCCAAGAGACCCAGTACTTC. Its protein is CASSRVDTQETQYF. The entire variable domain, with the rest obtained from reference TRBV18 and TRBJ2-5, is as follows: NAGVMQNPRHLVRRRGQEARLRCSPMKGHSHVYWYRQLPEEGLKFMVYLQKENIIDESGMPKERFSAEFPKEGPSILRIQQVVRGDSAAYFCASSRVDTQETQYFGPGTRLLVL.

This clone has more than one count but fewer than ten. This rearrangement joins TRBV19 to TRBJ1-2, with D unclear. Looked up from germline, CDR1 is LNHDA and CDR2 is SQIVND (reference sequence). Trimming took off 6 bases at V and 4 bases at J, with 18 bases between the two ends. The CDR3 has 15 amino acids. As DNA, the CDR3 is TGTGCCAGTAGGCCCCAGGCCATATTAACCTATGGCTACACCTTC. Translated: CASRPQAILTYGYTF.

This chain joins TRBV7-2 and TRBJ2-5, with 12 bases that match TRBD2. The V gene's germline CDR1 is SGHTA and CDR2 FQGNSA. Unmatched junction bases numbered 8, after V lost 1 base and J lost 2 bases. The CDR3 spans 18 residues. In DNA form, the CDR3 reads TGTGCCAGCAGCTTAGAAGGGGGACTAGCGGGCCCTCAAGAGACCCAGTACTTC. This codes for CASSLEGGLAGPQETQYF.

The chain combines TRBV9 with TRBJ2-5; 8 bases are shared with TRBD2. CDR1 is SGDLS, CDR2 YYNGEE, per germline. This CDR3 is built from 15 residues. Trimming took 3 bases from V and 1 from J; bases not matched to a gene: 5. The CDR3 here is CASSASGPLQETQYF. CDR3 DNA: TGTGCCAGCAGCGCTAGCGGGCCTCTCCAAGAGACCCAGTACTTC.

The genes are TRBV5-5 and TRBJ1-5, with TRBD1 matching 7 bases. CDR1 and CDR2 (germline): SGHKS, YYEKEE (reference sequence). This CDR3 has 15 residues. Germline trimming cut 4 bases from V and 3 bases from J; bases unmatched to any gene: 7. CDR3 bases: TGTGCCAGCAGCCCAGGGACAGCGCTCAATCAGCCCCAGCATTTT. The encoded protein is CASSPGTALNQPQHF. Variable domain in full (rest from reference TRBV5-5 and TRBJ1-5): DAGVTQSPTHLIKTRGQQVTLRCSPISGHKSVSWYQQVLGQGPQFIFQYYEKEERGRGNFPDRFSARQFPNYSSELNVNALLLGDSALYLCASSPGTALNQPQHFGDGTRLSIL.

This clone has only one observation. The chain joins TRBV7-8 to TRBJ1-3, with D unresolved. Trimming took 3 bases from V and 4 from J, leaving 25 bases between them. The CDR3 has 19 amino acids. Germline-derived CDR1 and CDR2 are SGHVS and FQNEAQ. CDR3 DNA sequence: TGTGCCAGCAGCTTTTACTCCGGGTTCCTTGGAGACCGAGGAAACACCATATATTTT. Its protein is CASSFYSGFLGDRGNTIYF.

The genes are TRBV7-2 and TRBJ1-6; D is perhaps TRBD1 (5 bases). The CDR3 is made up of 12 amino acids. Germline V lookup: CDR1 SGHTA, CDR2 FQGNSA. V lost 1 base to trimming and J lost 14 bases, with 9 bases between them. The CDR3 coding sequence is TGTGCCAGCAGCTTAGTTAGACAGTCCCTCCACTTT. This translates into CASSLVRQSLHF. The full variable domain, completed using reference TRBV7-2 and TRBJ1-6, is GAGVSQSPSNKVTEKGKDVELRCDPISGHTALYWYRQSLGQGLEFLIYFQGNSAPDKSGLPSDRFSAERTGGSVSTLTIQRTQQEDSAVYLCASSLVRQSLHFGNGTRLTVT.

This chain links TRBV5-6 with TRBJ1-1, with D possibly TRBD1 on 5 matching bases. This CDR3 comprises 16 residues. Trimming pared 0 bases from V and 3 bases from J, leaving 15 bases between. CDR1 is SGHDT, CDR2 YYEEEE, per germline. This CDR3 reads CASSLALMVGDTEAFF. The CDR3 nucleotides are TGTGCCAGCAGCTTGGCATTAATGGTAGGGGACACTGAAGCTTTCTTT.

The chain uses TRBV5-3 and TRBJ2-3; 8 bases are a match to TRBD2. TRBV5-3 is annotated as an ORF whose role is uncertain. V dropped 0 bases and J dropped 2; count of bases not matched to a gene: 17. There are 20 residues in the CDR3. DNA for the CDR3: TGTGCCAGAAGCTTGGCTTCGTGCTCCGCGGGAGGACACTACACAGATACGCAGTATTTT. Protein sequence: CARSLASCSAGGHYTDTQYF.